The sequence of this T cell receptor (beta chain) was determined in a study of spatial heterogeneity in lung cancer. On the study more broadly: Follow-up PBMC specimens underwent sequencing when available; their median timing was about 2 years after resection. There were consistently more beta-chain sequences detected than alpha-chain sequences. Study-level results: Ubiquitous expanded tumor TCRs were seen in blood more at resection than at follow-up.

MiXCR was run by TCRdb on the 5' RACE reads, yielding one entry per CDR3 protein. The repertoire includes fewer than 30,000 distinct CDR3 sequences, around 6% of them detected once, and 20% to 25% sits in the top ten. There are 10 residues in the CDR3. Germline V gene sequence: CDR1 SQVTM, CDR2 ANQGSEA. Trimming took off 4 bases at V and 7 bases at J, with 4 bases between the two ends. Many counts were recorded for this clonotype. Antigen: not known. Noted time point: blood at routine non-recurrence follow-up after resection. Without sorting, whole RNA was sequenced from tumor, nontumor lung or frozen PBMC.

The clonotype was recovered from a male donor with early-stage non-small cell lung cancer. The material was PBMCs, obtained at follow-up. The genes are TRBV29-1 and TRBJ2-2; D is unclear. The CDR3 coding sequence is TGCAGCGTTGGAGACGGGGAGCTGTTTTTT. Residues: CSVGDGELFF.